These 28 T cell receptor beta chains share one sample of origin, sequenced in a study of human T cells and chemical hapten exposure (dated by TCRdb to the early 2020s). The sample's time point label is to be understood as: patch test 3, about 24 weeks after DPC sensitization. The label giving this sample's treatment or condition can be read as: therapeutic diphenylcyclopropenone sensitization with weekly scalp DPC. Libraries were constructed by RACE. Sequencing instrument: NextSeq 500. In-frame beta chains were kept once TCRdb had trimmed the public reads at Q25 with fastp and called clones with MiXCR. Each entry merges the rows of one CDR3 protein and shows their most common DNA and genes. In this sample the table shows over 150,000 distinct CDR3 sequences, 25% to 35% of which occur a single time. The ten largest clones capture around 2.3% of the sample. Sequencing used whole blood, obtained in connection with sensitization to the hapten diphenylcyclopropenone (DPC). The origin of the receptors is a woman in her late teens or twenties with alopecia areata. Some clones in this sample may be carry-over from other donors' samples.

There are a few counts of this clonotype. The rearrangement links TRBV4-2 to TRBJ2-2; D uncertain. This CDR3 is 15 amino acids long. Germline V gene sequence: CDR1 LGHNA, CDR2 YNFKEQ. Trimming stripped 0 bases from V and 3 bases from J, with 8 bases between. The CDR3 loop is CASSQEGTDTGELFF. CDR3 coding DNA: TGTGCCAGCAGCCAAGAGGGCACGGACACCGGGGAGCTGTTTTTT.

This clonotype has more than one count but fewer than ten. The genes are TRBV6-2 or TRBV6-3 and TRBJ2-7; a weak D match, TRBD1 (5 bases). This CDR3 has 13 residues. Trimming cost V 4 bases and J 5 bases, with 12 bases left between them. The germline gives CDR1 MNHEY, CDR2 SVGEGT. CDR3 region: CASSSTGFHEQYF. CDR3 DNA sequence: TGTGCCAGCAGTTCTACAGGTTTTCACGAGCAGTACTTC.

This chain connects TRBV12-3 or TRBV12-4 to TRBJ1-4, with D unclear. V lost 7 bases and J 7 bases, leaving 10 bases between the germline ends. The CDR3 is made up of 12 amino acids. DNA of the CDR3: TGTGCCAGCACCCAGGAGCGTGAAAAACTGTTTTTT. Its translation: CASTQEREKLFF.

V gene TRBV7-2 combines with J gene TRBJ2-3; perhaps TRBD2 as D (6 bases). CDR1 is SGHTA and CDR2 is FQGNSA in the germline V gene. The CDR3 length is 15 residues. The V end was cut by 2 bases, the J end by 2 bases, with 11 bases between. CDR3 DNA: TGTGCCAGCAGCTTACGGCGGGGAACCACAGATACGCAGTATTTT. Its protein is CASSLRRGTTDTQYF.

With regard to this clonotype: The junction differs from germline at one of its ends, possibly a read error. The rearrangement joins TRBV5-6 to TRBJ2-7; unclear D gene. CDR3 length: 13 residues. The germline V gene encodes CDR1 SGHDT and CDR2 YYEEEE. The CDR3 DNA is TGTGTCAGCAGCTTGGAACCCCTCCACGAGCAGTACTTC. This gives the protein CVSSLEPLHEQYF.

This chain links TRBV4-3 with TRBJ1-2, with D possibly matching TRBD1 (5 bases). This CDR3 spans 16 amino acids. Trimming shortened V by 0 bases and J by 8 bases, and 19 bases separated the two germline ends. Germline loops: CDR1 LGHNA, CDR2 YSLEER. CDR3 protein: CASSQEGRTIVSGYTF. In DNA form, the CDR3 reads TGCGCCAGCAGCCAAGAAGGCCGGACAATTGTAAGCGGCTACACCTTC.

This clonotype came up once. V is TRBV25-1 and J is TRBJ1-1; 7 bases line up with TRBD1. The CDR3 length is 16 residues. V lost 4 bases and J lost 0; bases outside the gene matches: 8. Per germline, CDR1 MGHDK and CDR2 SYGVNS. The CDR3 nucleotides are TGTGCCAGCAGTGCCTGGGGGAGGGGGCTGAACACTGAAGCTTTCTTT. Amino acid sequence: CASSAWGRGLNTEAFF.

This clonotype was seen a handful of times. This rearrangement joins TRBV7-2 to TRBJ2-2; the D gene is possibly TRBD2 (5 bases). In germline, CDR1 is SGHTA, CDR2 FQGNSA. The CDR3 length is 15 residues. Trimming removed 5 bases from V and 7 bases from J, with 17 bases in between. The CDR3 loop is CASSPRTSGNGELFF. CDR3 sequence (DNA): TGTGCCAGCAGCCCTAGGACTTCCGGGAACGGGGAGCTGTTTTTT.

This sequence joins TRBV12-3 or TRBV12-4 and TRBJ1-4; D is unresolved. Trimming removed 0 bases at V and 5 bases at J, with 4 bases between. The CDR3 length is 13 residues. The CDR3 loop is CASSLAGNEKLFF. The CDR3 coding sequence is TGTGCCAGCAGTTTAGCGGGGAATGAAAAACTGTTTTTT.

The gene calls are TRBV29-1 and TRBJ1-3; D is undetermined. The germline V gene encodes CDR1 SQVTM and CDR2 ANQGSEA. This CDR3 is 13 amino acids long. Trimming took 7 bases from V and 0 from J, leaving 10 bases between them. Written as DNA, the CDR3 is TGCAGCGCCGAGAGGAGCTCTGGAAACACCATATATTTT. Residues: CSAERSSGNTIYF.

J is TRBJ1-1 and V is TRBV4-1; TRBD1 is a possible D gene (6 bases). V was trimmed by 1 base and J by 9 bases, leaving 12 bases between them. In germline, CDR1 is MGHRA, CDR2 YSYEKL. The CDR3 runs to 13 residues. The CDR3 is CASSQVGDRKAFF. CDR3 nucleotides: TGCGCCAGCAGCCAAGTGGGCGACAGGAAAGCTTTCTTT.

This clonotype was picked up a small number of times. The chain employs TRBV20-1 and TRBJ2-1, with 7 bases that match TRBD2. The J segment lost 0 bases and the V segment lost 4 bases, leaving 6 bases of the junction unmatched. Germline values: CDR1 DFQATT, CDR2 SNEGSKA (reference sequence). This CDR3 is 15 amino acids long. CDR3 DNA: TGCAGTGCTAACTCTAGGGAGGGCTCCTACAATGAGCAGTTCTTC. It codes for CSANSREGSYNEQFF.

V is TRBV18 and J is TRBJ1-5; possibly TRBD1 for D (5 bases). The germline gives CDR1 KGHSH, CDR2 LQKENI. This CDR3 is built from 12 residues. V lost 6 bases and J 7 bases, leaving 10 bases between the germline ends. The CDR3 protein is CASSGDRQPQHF. The CDR3 DNA follows: TGTGCCAGCTCGGGGGATCGGCAGCCCCAGCATTTT.

This clonotype was seen at least ten times. The V and J genes are TRBV11-2 and TRBJ1-1; maybe TRBD1 (6 bases). CDR1 SGHAT and CDR2 FQNNGV come from the germline V gene. The CDR3 runs 13 residues. V lost 3 bases and J lost 4, with 9 bases in between. The CDR3 DNA is TGTGCCAGCAGCTTCTCGGGGGCCACTGAAGCTTTCTTT. Translation gives CASSFSGATEAFF.

J is TRBJ1-1 and V is TRBV7-2; a possible D gene is TRBD1 (6 bases). Trimming pared 2 bases from V and 6 bases from J, leaving 16 bases between. The CDR3 contains 15 residues. Germline V gene data show CDR1 as SGHTA and CDR2 as FQGNSA. In DNA form, the CDR3 reads TGTGCCAGCAGCTTAATACAGGGAGGGGTGGCTGAAGCTTTCTTT. Translation gives CASSLIQGGVAEAFF.

The J gene is TRBJ2-4, the V gene TRBV25-1, with D perhaps matching TRBD2 (6 bases). This CDR3 spans 12 amino acids. Trimming stripped 4 bases from V and 6 bases from J, with 7 bases between. CDR1 MGHDK and CDR2 SYGVNS come from the germline V gene. CDR3 residues: CASSGGLNIQYF. The DNA for the CDR3 is TGTGCCAGCAGTGGGGGACTAAACATTCAGTACTTC.

The table lists this clonotype with a few counts. CDR3 DNA sequence: TGTGCCAGCAGTGAAGACAGGGGCTATGGCAATCAGCCCCAGCATTTT. This translates into CASSEDRGYGNQPQHF. V gene TRBV2 combines with J gene TRBJ1-5; 7 bases fit TRBD1. Germline V gene lookup returns CDR1 SNHLY and CDR2 FYNNEI. CDR3 length: 16 residues. V was clipped by 1 base and J by 2 bases; unmatched bases: 5.

The chain joins TRBV11-2 to TRBJ2-3, with D unclear. Trimming stripped 7 bases from V and 3 bases from J, with 8 bases between. The CDR3 runs 12 residues. The V gene's germline CDR1 is SGHAT and CDR2 FQNNGV. The chain's CDR3 is CASNTFTDTQYF. In DNA form, the CDR3 reads TGTGCCAGCAATACTTTTACAGATACGCAGTATTTT. Variable domain in full (rest from reference TRBV11-2 and TRBJ2-3): EAGVAQSPRYKIIEKRQSVAFWCNPISGHATLYWYQQILGQGPKLLIQFQNNGVVDDSQLPKDRFSAERLKGVDSTLKIQPAKLEDSAVYLCASNTFTDTQYFGPGTRLTVL.

The gene calls are TRBV6-2 or TRBV6-3 and TRBJ2-1; 13 positions agree with TRBD2. The V gene end was trimmed by 4 bases and the J gene end by 15 bases; junction bases not matched to a gene: 6. The CDR3 runs 13 residues. Germline values: CDR1 MNHEY, CDR2 SVGEGT. CDR3 sequence reads: CASSLGLAGMSFF. The CDR3 DNA is TGTGCCAGCAGTTTGGGACTAGCGGGGATGTCGTTCTTC.

This clonotype was counted only a few times. The chain is built from TRBV29-1 and TRBJ1-1; the D gene is possibly TRBD1 (6 bases). The germline V and J ends were trimmed by 5 bases and 3 bases, with 16 bases remaining between them. Looked up from germline, CDR1 is SQVTM and CDR2 is ANQGSEA. The CDR3 runs to 14 residues. The CDR3 DNA is TGCAGCGTTAAATTGGGGGGCGCGGACACTGAAGCTTTCTTT. Protein sequence: CSVKLGGADTEAFF.

The CDR3 here is CSVDALNYGYTF. Written as DNA, the CDR3 is TGCAGCGTTGACGCTCTTAACTATGGCTACACCTTC. The chain is built from TRBV29-1 and TRBJ1-2; D unresolved. There are 12 residues in the CDR3. The V end was cut by 3 bases, the J end by 1 base, with 6 bases between. Germline V gene data show CDR1 as SQVTM and CDR2 as ANQGSEA.

The CDR3 DNA reads TGTGCCAGCAGCCGGGGGGACAGGGCGGGGTATGGCTACACCTTC. Translation gives CASSRGDRAGYGYTF. The rearrangement joins TRBV9 to TRBJ1-2, with 9 bases lining up with TRBD1. Trimming cost V 4 bases and J 5 bases; bases outside gene matches: 9. Per germline, CDR1 SGDLS and CDR2 YYNGEE. The CDR3 has 15 residues.

In this sample, this clonotype turned up a few times. The chain carries TRBV6-6 and TRBJ1-1, with 9 bases aligning to TRBD1. The CDR3 loop spans 15 amino acids. V trimming: 5 bases; J trimming: 2 bases; junction bases outside the gene matches: 6. The germline V gene encodes CDR1 MNHNY and CDR2 SVGAGI (reference sequence). This chain's CDR3 is CASSTWDRDNTEAFF. For the CDR3, the DNA is TGTGCCAGCAGTACTTGGGACAGGGACAACACTGAAGCTTTCTTT.

This clonotype was seen more than once but under ten times. V gene TRBV7-6 combines with J gene TRBJ2-3; D is unresolved. Germline CDR1 and CDR2: SGHVS and FNYEAQ. Trimming pared 3 bases from V and 2 bases from J, leaving 9 bases between. CDR3 length: 14 residues. CDR3 in DNA: TGTGCCAGCAGCTTTGGTGGGGTCACAGATACGCAGTATTTT. Its translation is CASSFGGVTDTQYF.

V gene TRBV12-3 or TRBV12-4 combines with J gene TRBJ2-7; D perhaps matches TRBD2 (5 bases). Trimming took 6 bases from V and 6 from J, leaving 15 bases between them. This CDR3 is built from 13 residues. CDR3 loop: CASSPGLKSEQYF. In DNA form, the CDR3 reads TGTGCCAGCAGCCCCGGACTGAAGAGCGAGCAGTACTTC.

A word on this clonotype: Relative to the germline gene, one junction end is altered; a read error may explain this. The chain couples TRBV2 to TRBJ1-2; the D is unclear. Per germline, CDR1 SNHLY and CDR2 FYNNEI. CDR3 size: 16 residues. The CDR3 nucleotides read TGTGTCAGCAGTACCGCCTTGGGCCGGAGGATGTATGGCTACACCTTC. This codes for CVSSTALGRRMYGYTF.

The chain employs TRBV4-3 and TRBJ1-5, with D unresolved. CDR3 length: 15 amino acids. Trimming left V 0 bases short and J 2 bases short, with 8 bases between. Per the germline V gene, CDR1 is LGHNA and CDR2 is YSLEER. The CDR3 reads CASSQDRNGNQPQHF. The CDR3 DNA sequence: TGCGCCAGCAGCCAAGATCGAAATGGCAATCAGCCCCAGCATTTT.

This sequence joins TRBV21-1 and TRBJ1-2; the table assigns TRBD1, which was not confirmed against the DNA. TRBV21-1 is deemed a pseudogene. The CDR3 contains 12 residues. The CDR3 loop is CASSPLPGGYTF. The CDR3 nucleotides are TGTGCCAGCAGCCCCCTACCAGGAGGCTACACCTTC.